A single sample gave rise to the 27 T cell receptor beta chains below, sequenced in a study of shared clonotypes between healthy human individuals. The data were produced by immunoSEQ multiplex PCR, yet TCRdb's version contains in-frame clones alone and is incomplete. Of around 990,000 clones listed, roughly 77% are singletons. Input material: memory CD4+ T cells from PBMCs. Subset of the sample: CD45RA-negative fraction. Source of these receptors: a man between 18 and 35 years old in good health. Some clones in this sample may be carry-over from other donors' samples.

V gene TRBV29-1 combines with J gene TRBJ2-1; D uncertain. The germline V gene encodes CDR1 SQVTM and CDR2 ANQGSEA. CDR3 size: 15 residues. V was shortened by 4 bases and J by 0 bases, with 13 bases between the two germline ends. CDR3 in DNA: TGCAGCGTTGTGGGGTCGGTGCGCTCCTACAATGAGCAGTTCTTC. Translated, it gives CSVVGSVRSYNEQFF.

The gene calls are TRBV7-2 and TRBJ1-4; TRBD1 matches at 7 bases. Germline CDR1 and CDR2: SGHTA and FQGNSA. The CDR3 is made up of 16 amino acids. Trimming at V came to 1 base and at J to 7 bases, leaving 9 bases not matched to a gene. CDR3 nucleotides: TGTGCCAGCAGCTTAGAGGGGACAGATGGGGTTGAAAAACTGTTTTTT. Translation: CASSLEGTDGVEKLFF.

The genes are TRBV5-4 and TRBJ1-2; the D gene is possibly TRBD1 (5 bases). The V end lost 0 bases, the J end lost 0 bases, and 12 bases lay between the germline ends. This CDR3 comprises 16 residues. From germline, CDR1 is SGHNT and CDR2 YYREEE (reference sequence). Written as DNA, the CDR3 is TGTGCCAGCAGCTTGGGAGCAGGGCCCCCTAACTATGGCTACACCTTC. Translation: CASSLGAGPPNYGYTF.

The V gene is TRBV7-3, the J gene TRBJ2-7; perhaps TRBD2 as D (7 bases). Germline V gene lookup returns CDR1 SGHTA and CDR2 FQGTGA. The CDR3 sequence is 14 residues long. The ends were cut back, 4 bases at V and 7 bases at J, with 17 bases in the middle. In nucleotides, the CDR3 is TGTGCCAGCAGCTCCGGACAGTCCGGGGGGGAGCAGTACTTC. Its translation: CASSSGQSGGEQYF.

The chain links TRBV5-1 to TRBJ2-1, with 11 nucleotides matching TRBD2. Germline CDR1 SGHRS, CDR2 YFSETQ. The junction had 7 bases not matched to a gene; V was cut back by 2 bases and J by 3 bases. The CDR3 loop spans 17 amino acids. CDR3 protein: CASSFTTSGSVYNEQFF. In DNA form, the CDR3 reads TGCGCCAGCAGCTTCACTACTAGCGGGAGTGTCTACAATGAGCAGTTCTTC.

This clone was counted a single time. The chain recombines TRBV5-1 with TRBJ2-3; 8 bases are shared with TRBD1. Germline values: CDR1 SGHRS, CDR2 YFSETQ. V shed 3 bases, J shed 1 base, and the junction held 4 bases outside the gene matches. There are 15 residues in the CDR3. DNA for the CDR3: TGCGCCAGCAGCTCGACAGGGGATCGCACAGATACGCAGTATTTT. Amino acid sequence: CASSSTGDRTDTQYF.

Comment on this clone: The sample contains more than one DNA sequence encoding this CDR3. The chain combines TRBV5-4 with TRBJ2-3; 12 bases are a match to TRBD2. The CDR3 contains 15 residues. The J segment lost 6 bases and the V segment lost 1 base, leaving 3 bases of the junction unmatched. CDR1 is SGHNT, CDR2 YYREEE, per germline (reference sequence). The CDR3 DNA follows: TGTGCCAGCAGCTTGAGACTAGCGGGAGCTGATACGCAGTATTTT. Protein sequence: CASSLRLAGADTQYF.

V gene TRBV5-5 combines with J gene TRBJ1-2, with 8 bases lining up with TRBD1. V was clipped by 3 bases and J by 8 bases; unmatched bases: 15. From germline, CDR1 is SGHKS and CDR2 YYEKEE (reference sequence). CDR3 length: 16 residues. The DNA of the CDR3 is TGTGCCAGCAGCTCACTAAGTCCCGGGACAGGATCCGGCTACACCTTC. It is translated as CASSSLSPGTGSGYTF.

The V call is TRBV6-4, the J call TRBJ1-5; 7 bases agree with TRBD1. The CDR3 is 15 residues long. Germline V gives CDR1 MRHNA, CDR2 SNTAGT. V shed 6 bases, J shed 4 bases, and the junction held 9 bases outside the gene matches. The CDR3 loop reads CASSQTGVANQPQHF. As DNA, the CDR3 is TGTGCCAGCAGCCAAACAGGGGTAGCAAATCAGCCCCAGCATTTT.

The CDR3 nucleotides read TGTGCCAGCAGCTTAGAAGGCCAACTCCACATGAACACTGAAGCTTTCTTT. Residues: CASSLEGQLHMNTEAFF. This chain links TRBV7-3 with TRBJ1-1; no clear D. The V end lost 2 bases, the J end lost 0 bases, and 16 bases lay between the germline ends. Germline assignment: CDR1 SGHTA and CDR2 FQGTGA. This CDR3 region has 17 residues.

The genes are TRBV5-1 and TRBJ2-3; no clear D gene. The CDR3 runs 17 residues. V shed 2 bases and J shed 0 bases, with 16 bases lying between them. From germline, CDR1 is SGHRS and CDR2 YFSETQ. CDR3 sequence: CASSLPESAASTDTQYF. The DNA of the CDR3 is TGCGCCAGCAGCTTACCAGAAAGCGCTGCTAGCACAGATACGCAGTATTTT. The entire variable domain, with the rest obtained from reference TRBV5-1 and TRBJ2-3, is as follows: KAGVTQTPRYLIKTRGQQVTLSCSPISGHRSVSWYQQTPGQGLQFLFEYFSETQRNKGNFPGRFSGRQFSNSRSEMNVSTLELGDSALYLCASSLPESAASTDTQYFGPGTRLTVL.

The chain carries TRBV25-1 and TRBJ1-1, with D possibly TRBD1 on 5 matching bases. Germline CDR1 reads MGHDK; CDR2 reads SYGVNS. Deletions cut 1 base from V and 5 bases from J, with 8 bases between. This CDR3 spans 13 amino acids. DNA for the CDR3: TGTGCCAGCAGTGAATTCGAGGGGACTGAAGCTTTCTTT. Translation gives CASSEFEGTEAFF.

The CDR3 DNA reads as TGCGCCAGCAGGGGTGGGAGAGATGTCGATGAGCAGTTCTTC. Its protein is CASRGGRDVDEQFF. The rearrangement uses TRBV5-1 and TRBJ2-1, with D possibly matching TRBD2 (5 bases). Trimming removed 5 bases from V and 8 bases from J, with 17 bases in between. This CDR3 is 14 amino acids long. Per the germline V gene, CDR1 is SGHRS and CDR2 is YFSETQ.

Written as DNA, the CDR3 is TGTGCCAGCAGCCATGGGACTAGCGGGAGGGTGCTGCAGTATTTT. This gives the protein CASSHGTSGRVLQYF. V gene TRBV28 combines with J gene TRBJ2-3; 16 bases are a match to TRBD2. The CDR3 is 15 residues long. Germline-derived CDR1 and CDR2 are MDHEN and SYDVKM. The trim removed 6 bases at V and 11 bases at J, leaving 8 bases unmatched.

The chain recombines TRBV9 with TRBJ2-7; 8 bases map to TRBD2. The V segment lost 0 bases and the J segment 3 bases; nucleotides outside the gene matches: 8. The V gene's germline CDR1 is SGDLS and CDR2 YYNGEE. The CDR3 has 16 residues. CDR3 coding DNA: TGTGCCAGCAGCGTAGCAGGAATAGCGGGGTTCTACGAGCAGTACTTC. Its translation is CASSVAGIAGFYEQYF.

The gene calls are TRBV19 and TRBJ2-7, with TRBD1 matching over 8 bases. Germline V gene sequence: CDR1 LNHDA, CDR2 SQIVND (reference sequence). The CDR3 extends over 13 amino acids. V shed 5 bases and J 4 bases; nucleotides not matched to a gene: 4. The CDR3 nucleotides read TGTGCCAGTAGTTTTGACAGGGGATACGAGCAGTACTTC. Translation: CASSFDRGYEQYF.

Of note for this clone: Other DNA variants within this sample encode the same CDR3. The chain has TRBV18 and TRBJ1-2; no clear D. This CDR3 has 12 amino acids. Germline CDR1 KGHSH, CDR2 LQKENI. Trimming took 2 bases from V and 3 from J, leaving 4 bases between them. CDR3 nucleotides: TGTGCCAGCTCACCAAAGGACTATGGCTACACCTTC. Its protein product is CASSPKDYGYTF. Complete variable domain (other parts from reference TRBV18 and TRBJ1-2): NAGVMQNPRHLVRRRGQEARLRCSPMKGHSHVYWYRQLPEEGLKFMVYLQKENIIDESGMPKERFSAEFPKEGPSILRIQQVVRGDSAAYFCASSPKDYGYTFGSGTRLTVV.

About this clone: Given a much more abundant clone one base away, this may be a read error. The V and J genes are TRBV25-1 and TRBJ2-2; 11 nucleotides match TRBD2. The CDR3 is 16 amino acids. Per the germline V gene, CDR1 is MGHDK and CDR2 is SYGVNS. CDR3: CASSGRLAGYAGELSF. The CDR3 DNA is TGTGCCAGCAGTGGTCGACTAGCGGGATATGCCGGGGAGCTGTCTTTT.

The CDR3 protein is CASSIFTRAQVYEQYF. CDR3 bases: TGTGCCAGTAGTATATTCACGAGGGCCCAGGTCTACGAGCAGTACTTC. The chain employs TRBV19 and TRBJ2-7; D possibly corresponds to TRBD2 (5 bases). Germline V gene data show CDR1 as LNHDA and CDR2 as SQIVND (reference sequence). The V and J ends lost 2 bases and 3 bases respectively, with 17 bases between them. This CDR3 has 16 residues.

This clone was detected a few times. The sample has other DNA sequences that encode this CDR3 too. For the CDR3, the DNA is TGTGCCAGCAGTTTTAGGAATCAGCCCCAGCATTTT. Protein product: CASSFRNQPQHF. The chain couples TRBV27 to TRBJ1-5; no firm D call. Germline CDR1 reads MNHEY; CDR2 reads SMNVEV (reference sequence). The CDR3 is 12 residues long. Trimming cost V 3 bases and J 4 bases, with 4 bases left between them.

The V and J genes are TRBV18 and TRBJ1-2; possibly TRBD1 for D (5 bases). The V and J ends lost 4 bases and 2 bases respectively, with 14 bases between them. This CDR3 comprises 15 residues. Germline V gives CDR1 KGHSH, CDR2 LQKENI. The CDR3 coding sequence is TGTGCCAGCTCACGGGGGGTAGCAGAAAACTATGGCTACACCTTC. It yields the protein CASSRGVAENYGYTF.

This clone was recorded once. The gene calls are TRBV18 and TRBJ2-1, with D perhaps TRBD1 or TRBD2 (5 bases each). CDR1 and CDR2 from the germline V gene are KGHSH and LQKENI. CDR3 length equals 17 residues. The V end was cut by 0 bases, the J end by 3 bases, with 15 bases between. DNA for the CDR3: TGTGCCAGCTCACCACCGCCGGGACGCGGTGTCTACAATGAGCAGTTCTTC. This sequence encodes CASSPPPGRGVYNEQFF.

For the CDR3, the DNA is TGTGCCAGCAGCTTAGAGGGGACGGACCACACAGATACGCAGTATTTT. It translates to CASSLEGTDHTDTQYF. This chain uses TRBV11-3 with TRBJ2-3, with D perhaps given as TRBD1 or TRBD2 (5 bases each). Germline V gene data show CDR1 as SGHNT and CDR2 as YENEEA. Between the trimmed V and J ends, which lost 0 bases and 2 bases, there was a span of 12 bases. The length of the CDR3 is 16 residues.

The chain is built from TRBV6-1 and TRBJ1-1; D unclear. The CDR3 is 12 residues long. CDR1 and CDR2 from the germline V gene are MNHNS and SASEGT. V was trimmed by 2 bases and J by 11 bases, leaving 12 bases between them. CDR3 region: CASSERSAGAFF. In DNA, the CDR3 is TGTGCCAGCAGTGAAAGGTCTGCGGGGGCTTTCTTT.

This chain joins TRBV7-7 and TRBJ2-5; no clear D. The CDR3 extends over 14 amino acids. V was cut by 1 base and J by 5 bases, with 11 bases left in between. Germline assignment: CDR1 SSHAT and CDR2 FNYEAQ (reference sequence). CDR3 sequence reads: CASSLGSWAETQYF. The CDR3 bases are TGTGCCAGCAGCTTAGGTAGCTGGGCGGAGACCCAGTACTTC.

The rearrangement links TRBV6-5 to TRBJ2-7, with D possibly matching TRBD1 (5 bases). The CDR3 length is 13 residues. Trimming removed 6 bases at V and 3 bases at J, with 12 bases between. The germline V gene has CDR1 MNHEY and CDR2 SVGAGI. The CDR3 loop reads CASSSDKDYEQYF. DNA for the CDR3: TGTGCCAGCAGCTCGGACAAAGACTACGAGCAGTACTTC.

For this clone: At the DNA level, this CDR3 is encoded by other sequences in the same sample as well. V gene TRBV18 combines with J gene TRBJ2-7; 8 nucleotides line up with TRBD1. V dropped 3 bases and J dropped 0; count of bases not matched to a gene: 1. Germline V gene data show CDR1 as KGHSH and CDR2 as LQKENI. The CDR3 contains 14 residues. Here the CDR3 DNA reads TGTGCCAGCTCACCTGGGACAGGCTCCTACGAGCAGTACTTC. It encodes CASSPGTGSYEQYF.